These 14 T cell receptor beta chains originate from one sample sequenced in a study of T cells in Graves' hyperthyroidism and ophthalmopathy. The CDR3 regions of TCR beta were amplified from RNA transcripts. TCR CDR3 underwent first-round RT-PCR with the HTBI primer set. A single record per CDR3 protein comes from TCRdb applying MiXCR to the multiplex PCR reads. The sample carries some 500,000 distinct CDR3 sequences, 15% to 20% recorded once. The sample consisted of blood. The receptors here all came from a woman aged 30 to 39 with Graves' ophthalmopathy.

A few counts support this clonotype. V gene TRBV5-1 combines with J gene TRBJ2-5; TRBD2 matches at 9 bases. The V and J ends lost 0 bases and 5 bases, in that order; junction bases with no gene match: 14. This CDR3 contains 18 residues. From germline, CDR1 is SGHRS and CDR2 YFSETQ. For the CDR3, the DNA is TGCGCCAGCAGCTTGGTTGGGCGTGGGGGACTAGCTCGGGAGACCCAGTACTTC. It yields the protein CASSLVGRGGLARETQYF.

This clonotype was counted a few times. V gene TRBV4-3 combines with J gene TRBJ1-2; 9 nucleotides align to TRBD1. V lost 0 bases to trimming and J lost 8 bases; unmatched junction nucleotides: 10. Germline V lookup: CDR1 LGHNA, CDR2 YSLEER. The CDR3 is 16 residues long. CDR3 nucleotide sequence: TGCGCCAGCAGCCAAGATGTGGAACAGGGGGCGCGGGGCTACACCTTC. Translating gives CASSQDVEQGARGYTF.

Regarding this clonotype: The junction departs from the called germline gene at one end, perhaps through a read error. This chain links TRBV4-3 with TRBJ2-5, with 7 bases that match TRBD2. CDR1 and CDR2 (germline): LGHNA, YSLEER. This CDR3 comprises 13 residues. CDR3 coding DNA: TGCGCCACCAGCTACAGCGGGGAAGAGACCCAGTACTTC. Translating it yields CATSYSGEETQYF.

Many counts were recorded for this clonotype. The chain is built from TRBV20-1 and TRBJ2-3, with 10 bases aligning to TRBD1. The CDR3 sequence is 15 residues long. CDR1 and CDR2 from the germline V gene are DFQATT and SNEGSKA (reference sequence). V lost 3 bases, J lost 5 bases, and 8 bases stayed unmatched. CDR3 bases: TGCAGTGCTAGGGGAGACAGGGGGCAGAAAGATACGCAGTATTTT. Translated: CSARGDRGQKDTQYF.

In its sample, this clonotype was seen many times. The chain uses TRBV11-2 and TRBJ2-1, with D perhaps being TRBD1 or TRBD2 (5 bases each). The V gene's germline CDR1 is SGHAT and CDR2 FQNNGV. The CDR3 contains 15 residues. Trimming stripped 5 bases from V and 1 base from J, with 12 bases between. The CDR3 sequence is CASSPGTESYNEQFF. The DNA for the CDR3 is TGTGCCAGCAGCCCGGGGACGGAATCCTACAATGAGCAGTTCTTC.

This clonotype has only a few counts. J is TRBJ1-3 and V is TRBV11-1; D is perhaps TRBD1 (5 bases). Germline V gene lookup returns CDR1 SGHAT and CDR2 FQDESV (reference sequence). Trimming stripped 4 bases from V and 0 bases from J, with 10 bases between. The CDR3 runs to 15 residues. The CDR3 bases are TGTGCCAGCAGCTCCGGGACCTACTCTGGAAACACCATATATTTT. This encodes CASSSGTYSGNTIYF. The full variable domain, with the rest looked up from reference TRBV11-1 and TRBJ1-3, is EAEVAQSPRYKITEKSQAVAFWCDPISGHATLYWYRQILGQGPELLVQFQDESVVDDSQLPKDRFSAERLKGVDSTLKIQPAELGDSAMYLCASSSGTYSGNTIYFGEGSWLTVV.

This clonotype was seen at least ten times. The rearrangement joins TRBV3-1 to TRBJ2-7; possibly TRBD1 for D (6 bases). Between the trimmed V and J ends, which lost 9 bases and 9 bases, there was a span of 12 bases. Germline loops: CDR1 LGHDT, CDR2 YNNKEL (reference sequence). This CDR3 comprises 10 residues. CDR3 bases: TGTGCCAGTCAGGGGCCTTCGCAGTACTTC. It specifies CASQGPSQYF.

With regard to this clonotype: A much larger clone is a single base away; this may be a read error. The genes are TRBV7-2 and TRBJ2-7; D is perhaps TRBD2 (6 bases). The CDR3 runs 16 residues. Germline lookup yields CDR1 SGHTA and CDR2 FQGNSA. The V end was cut by 5 bases, the J end by 6 bases, with 23 bases between. CDR3 sequence: CASSPEGIRFPGEQYF. The CDR3 region has the DNA TGTGCCAGCAGCCCGGAGGGGATAAGGTTCCCTGGCGAGCAGTACTTC.

CDR3 residues: CASSLEPGWDEKLFF. CDR3 sequence (DNA): TGCGCCAGCAGCTTGGAGCCGGGATGGGATGAAAAACTGTTTTTT. The V call is TRBV5-1, the J call TRBJ1-4; D is undetermined. CDR1 is SGHRS and CDR2 is YFSETQ in the germline V gene. This CDR3 is 15 amino acids long. The V end lost 0 bases, the J end lost 6 bases, and 12 bases lay between the germline ends.

This clonotype came up many times. This chain uses TRBV18 with TRBJ2-1; the match to TRBD2 covers 7 bases. Per the germline V gene, CDR1 is KGHSH and CDR2 is LQKENI. The CDR3 loop spans 16 amino acids. V was pared by 3 bases and J by 4 bases, with 9 bases of the junction left unmatched. Written as DNA, the CDR3 is TGTGCCAGCTCACCGGACGGGGGGACGGATTACAATGAGCAGTTCTTC. It is translated as CASSPDGGTDYNEQFF. The full variable domain, rest sourced from reference TRBV18 and TRBJ2-1, is NAGVMQNPRHLVRRRGQEARLRCSPMKGHSHVYWYRQLPEEGLKFMVYLQKENIIDESGMPKERFSAEFPKEGPSILRIQQVVRGDSAAYFCASSPDGGTDYNEQFFGPGTRLTVL.

In its sample, this clonotype was seen many times. The chain employs TRBV29-1 and TRBJ1-1; no firm D call. The CDR3 length is 10 residues. Germline values: CDR1 SQVTM, CDR2 ANQGSEA. V was pared by 6 bases and J by 3 bases, with 5 bases between. This CDR3 reads CSVGDTEAFF. Written as DNA, the CDR3 is TGCAGCGTCGGGGACACTGAAGCTTTCTTT.

A few counts support this clonotype. The chain is built from TRBV6-2 or TRBV6-3 and TRBJ2-1, with D possibly matching TRBD2 (5 bases). CDR3 length: 19 amino acids. V lost 0 bases and J lost 3, with 21 bases in between. Looked up from germline, CDR1 is MNHEY and CDR2 is SVGEGT. The CDR3: CASSYSPGGSRGDYNEQFF. In DNA, the CDR3 is TGTGCCAGCAGTTACTCCCCCGGCGGGTCCCGGGGTGACTACAATGAGCAGTTCTTC.

This clonotype came up many times. The chain combines TRBV5-1 with TRBJ2-7; the match to TRBD1 covers 11 bases. J lost 5 bases, V lost 4 bases, and 11 bases had no gene match. Germline CDR1 is SGHRS and CDR2 is YFSETQ. The CDR3 spans 16 residues. The CDR3 DNA reads TGCGCCAGCAGCCCGGGACAGGGGGTCTTCGGCGACGAGCAGTACTTC. Encoded protein: CASSPGQGVFGDEQYF.

The rearrangement joins TRBV9 to TRBJ1-6; D remains ambiguous. The V gene's germline CDR1 is SGDLS and CDR2 YYNGEE. With 4 bases removed from V and 0 bases from J, the gap between germline ends came to 8 bases. The length of the CDR3 is 15 residues. The CDR3 reads CASSSPSSYNSPLHF. The CDR3 bases are TGTGCCAGCAGCTCACCTAGCTCCTATAATTCACCCCTCCACTTT.